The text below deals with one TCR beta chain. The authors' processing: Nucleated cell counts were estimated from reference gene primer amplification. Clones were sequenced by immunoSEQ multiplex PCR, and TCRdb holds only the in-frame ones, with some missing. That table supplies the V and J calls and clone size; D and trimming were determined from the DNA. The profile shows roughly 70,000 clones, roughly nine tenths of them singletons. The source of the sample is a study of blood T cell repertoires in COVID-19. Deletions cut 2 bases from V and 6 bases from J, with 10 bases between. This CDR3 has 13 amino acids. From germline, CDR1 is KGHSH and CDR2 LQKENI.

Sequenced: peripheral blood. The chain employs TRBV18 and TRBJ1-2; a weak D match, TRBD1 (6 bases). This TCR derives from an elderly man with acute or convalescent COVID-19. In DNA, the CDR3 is TGTGCCAGCTCACCAACAGGGTTGAATGGCTACACCTTC. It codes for CASSPTGLNGYTF.